The 19 T cell receptor beta chains below come from one sample, sequenced in a study of cytomegalovirus exposure and HLA in healthy donors. The method was immunoSEQ multiplex PCR; TCRdb's version includes in-frame clones alone and lacks a portion of them. The top ten hold about 0.64% of the sample, which has 130,000 to 150,000 clones, 91% seen once. The sample consisted of PBMCs. These TCRs come from a man aged 18 to 29 in good health and CMV-seronegative.

J is TRBJ2-5 and V is TRBV10-1; TRBD2 matches at 9 bases. Losses at the gene ends were 6 bases for V and 2 bases for J; bases not matched to a gene: 10. The V gene's germline CDR1 is WNHNN and CDR2 SYGVQD (reference sequence). The CDR3 is 16 residues long. CDR3: CASSLGIAGEQETQYF. The CDR3 DNA sequence: TGCGCCAGCAGCCTGGGGATAGCGGGGGAACAAGAGACCCAGTACTTC.

This chain connects TRBV5-1 to TRBJ2-1; D unclear. The CDR3 length is 13 residues. The germline V and J ends were trimmed by 0 bases and 3 bases, with 4 bases remaining between them. Per germline, CDR1 SGHRS and CDR2 YFSETQ. Written as DNA, the CDR3 is TGCGCCAGCAGCTTGGGAGACTACAATGAGCAGTTCTTC. Its translation: CASSLGDYNEQFF.

The chain recombines TRBV6-5 with TRBJ2-6; D is uncertain. The germline gives CDR1 MNHEY, CDR2 SVGAGI. The CDR3 is 14 amino acids. Trimming took 6 bases from V and 0 from J, leaving 6 bases between them. The CDR3 DNA is TGTGCCAGCAGCCTCCGCTCTGGGGCCAACGTCCTGACTTTC. This sequence encodes CASSLRSGANVLTF.

The rearrangement joins TRBV27 to TRBJ2-4; possibly TRBD1 for D (8 bases). V lost 6 bases and J 7 bases, leaving 16 bases between the germline ends. This CDR3 spans 14 amino acids. Germline V gene data show CDR1 as MNHEY and CDR2 as SMNVEV (reference sequence). CDR3: CASRPDRGGNIQYF. The DNA for the CDR3 is TGTGCCAGCAGACCCGACAGGGGAGGGAACATTCAGTACTTC.

V and J are TRBV19 and TRBJ1-4; tentatively, D is TRBD1 (6 bases). V was clipped by 7 bases and J by 8 bases, with 23 bases between them. This CDR3 spans 16 amino acids. Looked up from germline, CDR1 is LNHDA and CDR2 is SQIVND (reference sequence). CDR3 in amino acids: CASTPFRGASWEKLFF. In DNA form, the CDR3 reads TGTGCCAGTACCCCGTTTCGGGGGGCCAGTTGGGAAAAACTGTTTTTT.

The gene calls are TRBV5-1 and TRBJ2-1, with 7 bases fitting TRBD2. V gave up 0 bases and J gave up 15 bases; unmatched junction bases: 6. The CDR3 totals 12 residues. Germline CDR1 SGHRS, CDR2 YFSETQ. The CDR3 reads CASSLDGEGWFF. DNA for the CDR3: TGCGCCAGCAGCTTGGACGGGGAGGGTTGGTTCTTC. Together with reference TRBV5-1 and TRBJ2-1, the CDR3 gives the full variable domain: KAGVTQTPRYLIKTRGQQVTLSCSPISGHRSVSWYQQTPGQGLQFLFEYFSETQRNKGNFPGRFSGRQFSNSRSEMNVSTLELGDSALYLCASSLDGEGWFFGPGTRLTVL.

The chain combines TRBV18 with TRBJ1-2; maybe TRBD1 (6 bases). V was pared by 5 bases and J by 0 bases, with 16 bases between. The CDR3 runs to 16 residues. Germline lookup yields CDR1 KGHSH and CDR2 LQKENI. DNA for the CDR3: TGTGCCAGCTCAATGGCCCAGGGGTTAGCTAACTATGGCTACACCTTC. Translation gives CASSMAQGLANYGYTF.

The chain combines TRBV6-6 with TRBJ1-4; 8 bases match TRBD1. The CDR3 is 14 amino acids. J lost 5 bases, V lost 4 bases, and 3 bases had no gene match. The germline V gene has CDR1 MNHNY and CDR2 SVGAGI (reference sequence). The CDR3 region has the DNA TGTGCCAGCAGTTTCCGGGACAGGAATGAAAAACTGTTTTTT. Its translation: CASSFRDRNEKLFF.

The V and J genes are TRBV6-5 and TRBJ2-2; 7 nucleotides match TRBD1. CDR1 is MNHEY, CDR2 SVGAGI, per germline. V lost 6 bases and J lost 4; bases outside the gene matches: 5. The CDR3 covers 14 residues. CDR3 DNA sequence: TGTGCCAGCAGACTTACAGGGGTCACCGGGGAGCTGTTTTTT. Protein: CASRLTGVTGELFF.

The rearrangement joins TRBV6-4 to TRBJ2-1, with 8 nucleotides matching TRBD2. CDR1 is MRHNA, CDR2 SNTAGT, per germline. V was pared by 5 bases and J by 4 bases, with 7 bases of the junction left unmatched. The CDR3 sequence is 15 residues long. CDR3 nucleotides: TGTGCCAGCAGTAAACTAGCGGAAACTTACAATGAGCAGTTCTTC. Its protein product is CASSKLAETYNEQFF.

Turning to this clone: The junction and the germline gene differ at one end; a read error may be behind it. The V and J genes are TRBV7-9 and TRBJ2-3, with no clear D. Germline V CDR1 and CDR2: SEHNR, FQNEAQ (reference sequence). This CDR3 has 11 amino acids. CDR3 sequence (DNA): TGTGCCAGCCGCTTGGGCTACCAGGAGTATTTT. Residues: CASRLGYQEYF.

The chain couples TRBV5-6 to TRBJ2-7; D might be TRBD2 (5 bases). Germline CDR1 is SGHDT and CDR2 is YYEEEE. The V end was cut by 5 bases, the J end by 0 bases, with 15 bases between. The CDR3 has 15 amino acids. The CDR3 DNA follows: TGTGCCAGCAGTCGCCCCCCAGCGGCCTCCTACGAGCAGTACTTC. This gives the protein CASSRPPAASYEQYF.

The rearrangement uses TRBV4-1 and TRBJ2-1, with D possibly TRBD2 on 5 matching bases. Looked up from germline, CDR1 is MGHRA and CDR2 is YSYEKL. The CDR3 extends over 14 amino acids. The germline V and J ends were trimmed by 0 bases and 12 bases, with 15 bases remaining between them. The chain's CDR3 is CASSQEGRGFGQFF. The CDR3 DNA reads as TGCGCCAGCAGCCAAGAGGGTCGAGGGTTTGGGCAGTTCTTC.

This chain uses TRBV2 with TRBJ2-3, with 13 bases matching TRBD2. Trimming cost V 6 bases and J 7 bases; bases outside gene matches: 7. The CDR3 totals 15 residues. CDR1 and CDR2 (germline): SNHLY, FYNNEI. CDR3 nucleotides: TGTGCCAGCAGAGAGACTAGCGGGGGGTTCTATACGCAGTATTTT. This translates into CASRETSGGFYTQYF.

This clone has a single count. CDR3 bases: TGTGCCAGCAGCTTATCGACAGGGTGGGCGAACACCGGGGAGCTGTTTTTT. Protein product: CASSLSTGWANTGELFF. The genes are TRBV11-3 and TRBJ2-2; 7 nucleotides agree with TRBD1. Germline assignment: CDR1 SGHNT and CDR2 YENEEA. The ends lost 2 bases at V and 0 bases at J; junction bases unmatched: 6. The CDR3 runs to 17 residues.

The chain recombines TRBV6-5 with TRBJ1-6, with 8 positions matching TRBD1. The CDR3 contains 14 residues. J gave up 6 bases and V 8 bases, and 6 bases lay outside the gene matches. CDR1 is MNHEY, CDR2 SVGAGI, per germline. This chain's CDR3 is CASGPGQVNSPLHF. In DNA form, the CDR3 reads TGTGCCAGCGGGCCGGGACAGGTTAATTCACCCCTCCACTTT.

The gene calls are TRBV10-1 and TRBJ1-4; D is perhaps TRBD1 (6 bases). Trimming pared 6 bases from V and 5 bases from J, leaving 7 bases between. In germline, CDR1 is WNHNN, CDR2 SYGVQD (reference sequence). This CDR3 region has 12 residues. CDR3: CASSGTNEKLFF. The CDR3 nucleotides read TGCGCCAGCAGCGGGACAAATGAAAAACTGTTTTTT.

The chain employs TRBV19 and TRBJ1-5; a weak D match, TRBD1 (5 bases). V was pared by 3 bases and J by 2 bases, with 8 bases between. CDR3 size: 14 residues. Germline V CDR1 and CDR2: LNHDA, SQIVND (reference sequence). CDR3 sequence (DNA): TGTGCCAGTAGTATCAGGGATGGCAATCAGCCCCAGCATTTT. Amino acid sequence: CASSIRDGNQPQHF. The full variable domain, in which reference TRBV19 and TRBJ1-5 provide the parts outside the CDR3, is DGGITQSPKYLFRKEGQNVTLSCEQNLNHDAMYWYRQDPGQGLRLIYYSQIVNDFQKGDIAEGYSVSREKKESFPLTVTSAQKNPTAFYLCASSIRDGNQPQHFGDGTRLSIL.

In regard to this clone: The identical CDR3 is also encoded by other nucleotide sequences in the sample. The chain couples TRBV18 to TRBJ2-2; tentative D call: TRBD2 (5 bases). CDR3 length: 13 amino acids. Trimming took 3 bases from V and 7 from J, leaving 9 bases between them. Looked up from germline, CDR1 is KGHSH and CDR2 is LQKENI. CDR3 loop: CASSPNRDGELFF. The CDR3 DNA sequence: TGTGCCAGCTCACCGAATCGGGACGGGGAGCTGTTTTTT. Using reference TRBV18 and TRBJ2-2 for the parts outside the CDR3, the full variable domain is NAGVMQNPRHLVRRRGQEARLRCSPMKGHSHVYWYRQLPEEGLKFMVYLQKENIIDESGMPKERFSAEFPKEGPSILRIQQVVRGDSAAYFCASSPNRDGELFFGEGSRLTVL.